This TCR beta chain was sequenced during a study of Ad26.COV2.S vaccination and SARS-CoV-2 variants. Turning to the study itself: The trial was COV1001 and the donor's arm was Ad26.COV2.S.

Treatment noted: some 20 received Ad26.COV2.S at low or high dose, single or two shots; roughly 5 received placebo; per-sample allocation not given. All samples were drawn on day 63, counting from the first vaccine or placebo injection. The donor was a Boston adult aged 18-55 years. TCRdb keeps only in-frame clones here, not all; method: immunoSEQ multiplex PCR. The sample lists under 550,000 clones; around 90% were seen once. Unmatched junction bases numbered 8, after V lost 2 bases and J lost 7 bases. In germline, CDR1 is GTSNPN, CDR2 SVGIG (reference sequence). The CDR3 has 14 residues. This chain links TRBV30 with TRBJ1-1, with 9 bases matching TRBD1. This receptor was obtained from a person aged 18-65 years who received the Ad26.COV2.S COVID-19 vaccine or a placebo. Sequenced here: peripheral blood, sampled in a trial of Ad26.COV2.S vaccine versus placebo. Here the CDR3 reads CAWSPGTGNLEAFF. DNA for the CDR3: TGTGCCTGGAGTCCCGGGACAGGGAACCTTGAAGCTTTCTTT.